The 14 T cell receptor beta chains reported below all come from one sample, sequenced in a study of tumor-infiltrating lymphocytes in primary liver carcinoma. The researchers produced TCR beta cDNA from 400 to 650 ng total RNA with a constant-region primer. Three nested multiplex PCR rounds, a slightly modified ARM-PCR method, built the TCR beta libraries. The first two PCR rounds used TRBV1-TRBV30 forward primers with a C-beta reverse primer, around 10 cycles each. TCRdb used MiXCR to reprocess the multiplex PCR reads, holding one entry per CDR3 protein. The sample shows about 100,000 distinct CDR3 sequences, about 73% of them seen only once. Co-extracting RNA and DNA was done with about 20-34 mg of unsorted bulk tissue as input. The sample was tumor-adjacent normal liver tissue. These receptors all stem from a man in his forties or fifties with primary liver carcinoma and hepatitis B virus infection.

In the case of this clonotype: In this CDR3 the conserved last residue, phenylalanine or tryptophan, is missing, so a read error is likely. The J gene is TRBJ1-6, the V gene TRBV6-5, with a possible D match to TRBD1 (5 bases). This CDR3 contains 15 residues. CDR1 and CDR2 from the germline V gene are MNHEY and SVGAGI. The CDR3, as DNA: TGTGCTAGCACCCACTTGACAGAGGCGGGCTCACCCCTCCACTAT. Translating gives CASTHLTEAGSPLHY.

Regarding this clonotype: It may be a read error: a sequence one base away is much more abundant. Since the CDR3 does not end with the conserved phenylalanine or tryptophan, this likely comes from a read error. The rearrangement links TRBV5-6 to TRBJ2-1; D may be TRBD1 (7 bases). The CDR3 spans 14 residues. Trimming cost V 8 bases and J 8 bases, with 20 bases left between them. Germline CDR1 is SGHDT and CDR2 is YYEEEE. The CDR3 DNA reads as TGTGCCAGGGCAGACAGGGAGGATTGGGATGAGCAGTTCTTA. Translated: CARADREDWDEQFL.

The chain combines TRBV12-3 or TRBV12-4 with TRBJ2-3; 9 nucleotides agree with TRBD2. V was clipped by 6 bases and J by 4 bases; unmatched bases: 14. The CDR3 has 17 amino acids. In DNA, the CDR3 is TGTGCCAGCAGACCAACGACTAGCGGTGTTTACGCAGATACGCAGTATTTT. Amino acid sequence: CASRPTTSGVYADTQYF.

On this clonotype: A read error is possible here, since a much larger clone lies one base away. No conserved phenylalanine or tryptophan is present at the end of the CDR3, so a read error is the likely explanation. The CDR3 DNA reads as TGTGCCAGCAGTTGGACCGTGAACACCGGGGAGCTGTTTTTG. Residues: CASSWTVNTGELFL. The chain has TRBV12-3 or TRBV12-4 and TRBJ2-2, with no clear D. V lost 4 bases and J 1 base, leaving 7 bases between the germline ends. The CDR3 covers 14 residues.

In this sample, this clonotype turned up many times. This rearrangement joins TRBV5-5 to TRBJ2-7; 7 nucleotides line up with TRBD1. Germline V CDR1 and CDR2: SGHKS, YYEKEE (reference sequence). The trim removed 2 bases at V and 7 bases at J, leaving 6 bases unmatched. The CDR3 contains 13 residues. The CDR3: CASSFNPGGEQYF. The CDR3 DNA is TGTGCCAGCAGCTTTAATCCAGGGGGAGAGCAGTACTTC.

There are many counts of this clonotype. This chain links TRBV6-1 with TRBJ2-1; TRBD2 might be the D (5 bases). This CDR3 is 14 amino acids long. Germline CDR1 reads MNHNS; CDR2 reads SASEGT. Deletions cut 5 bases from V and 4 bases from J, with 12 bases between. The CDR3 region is CASSNGVVYNEQFF. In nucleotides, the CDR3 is TGTGCCAGCAGTAACGGGGTAGTATACAATGAGCAGTTCTTC.

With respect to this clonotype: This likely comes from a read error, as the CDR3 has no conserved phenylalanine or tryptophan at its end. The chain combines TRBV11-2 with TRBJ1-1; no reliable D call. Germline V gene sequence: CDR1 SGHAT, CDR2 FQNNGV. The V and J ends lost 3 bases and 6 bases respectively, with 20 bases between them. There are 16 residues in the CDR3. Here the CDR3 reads CASSFGLGGRVAEAFS. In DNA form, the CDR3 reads TGTGCCAGCAGCTTCGGTTTGGGTGGAAGAGTCGCTGAAGCTTTCTCT.

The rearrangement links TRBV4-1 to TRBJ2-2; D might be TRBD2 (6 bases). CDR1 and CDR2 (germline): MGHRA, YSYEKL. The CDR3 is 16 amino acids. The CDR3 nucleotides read TGCGCTAGCGGCCACTGGAGAGGGGTGAACACCGGGGAGCTGTTTTTT. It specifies CASGHWRGVNTGELFF.

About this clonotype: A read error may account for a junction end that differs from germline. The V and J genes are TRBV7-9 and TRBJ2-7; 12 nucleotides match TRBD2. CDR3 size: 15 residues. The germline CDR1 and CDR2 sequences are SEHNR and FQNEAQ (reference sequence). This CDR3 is CASNLGETSGSEQYF. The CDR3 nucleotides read TGTGCCAGCAACTTAGGAGAGACTAGCGGGAGCGAGCAGTACTTC.

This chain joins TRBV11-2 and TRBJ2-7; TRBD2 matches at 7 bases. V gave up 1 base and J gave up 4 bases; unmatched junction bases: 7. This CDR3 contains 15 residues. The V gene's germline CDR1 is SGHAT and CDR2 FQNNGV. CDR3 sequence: CASSLVVGGFYEQYF. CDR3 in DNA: TGTGCCAGCAGCTTAGTAGTGGGAGGGTTTTACGAGCAGTACTTC.

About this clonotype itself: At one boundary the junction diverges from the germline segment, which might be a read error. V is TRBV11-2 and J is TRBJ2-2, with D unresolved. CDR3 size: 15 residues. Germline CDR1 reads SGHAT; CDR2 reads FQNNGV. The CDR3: CASSFRQSNTRELFF. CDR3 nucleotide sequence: TGTGCCAGCAGCTTTAGGCAATCGAACACCAGGGAGCTGTTTTTT.

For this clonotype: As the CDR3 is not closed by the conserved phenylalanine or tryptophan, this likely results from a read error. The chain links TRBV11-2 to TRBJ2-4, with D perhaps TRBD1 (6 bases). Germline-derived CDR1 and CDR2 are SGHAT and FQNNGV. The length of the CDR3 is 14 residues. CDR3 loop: CAGSAMGDTDIQYL. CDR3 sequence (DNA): TGTGCCGGCAGCGCTATGGGGGACACTGACATTCAGTACTTA.

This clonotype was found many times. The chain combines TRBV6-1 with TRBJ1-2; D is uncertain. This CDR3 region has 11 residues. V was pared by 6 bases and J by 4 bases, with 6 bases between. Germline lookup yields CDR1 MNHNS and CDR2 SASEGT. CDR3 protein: CASRYTYGYTF. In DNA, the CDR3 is TGTGCCAGCAGGTATACCTATGGCTACACCTTC.

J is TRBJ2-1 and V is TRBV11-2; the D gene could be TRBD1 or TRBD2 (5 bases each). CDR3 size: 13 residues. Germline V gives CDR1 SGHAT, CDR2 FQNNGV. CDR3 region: CISSLGVGHEQFF. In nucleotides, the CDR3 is TGTATCAGCAGCTTAGGCGTGGGACATGAGCAGTTCTTC.